The rows below give T cell receptor beta chains drawn from one sample of a study of blood T cell repertoires in COVID-19. Method: immunoSEQ multiplex PCR; TCRdb's copy keeps in-frame clones and lacks some. The table includes under 350,000 clones, 85% detected once. Sequenced sample: peripheral blood. Receptor source: a human donor in a cohort sampled during active COVID-19. The CDR3 runs from the conserved cysteine through the conserved F or W. A D gene is named only where the DNA matches it firmly. Some rows mark clone size as missing; the rest say once, few, many or name a class of expanded clone.

V gene	clone size	D gene	J gene	CDR3 DNA	CDR3 protein
TRBV30	NA	NA	TRBJ1-3	TGTGCCTGGAGACTTTCTGGAAACACCATATATTTT	CAWRLSGNTIYF
TRBV24-1	once	TRBD1	TRBJ2-7	TGTGCCACCAGTGGGCCCGGGACAGGGTCTACTGTTGGTCAGTACTTC	CATSGPGTGSTVGQYF
TRBV14	NA	NA	TRBJ2-3	TGTGCCAGCAGCGGGACTCTCACAGATACGCAGTATTTT	CASSGTLTDTQYF
TRBV25-1	NA	TRBD1	TRBJ1-2	TGTGCCAGCAGTCGACAGGGGGTGGGGGACTATGGCTACACCTTC	CASSRQGVGDYGYTF
TRBV9	NA	NA	TRBJ2-6	TGTGCCAGCAGCCCTGCGGCTGGGGCCAACGTCCTGACTTTC	CASSPAAGANVLTF
TRBV24-1	NA	TRBD1	TRBJ2-5	TGTGCCACCAGTGATACGGGACAGGGGGCAGAGACCCAGTACTTC	CATSDTGQGAETQYF
TRBV5-1	NA	NA	TRBJ1-4	TGCGCCAGCAGCTTGGTCTACGGGGCAACTAATGAAAAACTGTTTTTT	CASSLVYGATNEKLFF
TRBV5-6	NA	NA	TRBJ1-4	TGTGCCAGCAGCTTATTTGGAGGGGTCATCCCTAATGAAAAACTGTTTTTT	CASSLFGGVIPNEKLFF
TRBV7-2	NA	NA	TRBJ2-7	TGTGCCAGCAGCTTCCGCCGGGAATCCTACGAGCAGTACTTC	CASSFRRESYEQYF
TRBV19	NA	NA	TRBJ1-2	TGTGCCAGTAGTATTGGCTCAGGGCCCGTCTATGGCTACACCTTC	CASSIGSGPVYGYTF
TRBV13	NA	TRBD1	TRBJ2-7	TGTGCCAGCAGGGGACAGGAGAACTCCTACGAGCAGTACTTC	CASRGQENSYEQYF
TRBV24-1	NA	TRBD1	TRBJ2-2	TGTGCCACCAGTGGTTACGGGACAGGGGGGGATCCCGGGGAGCTGTTTTTT	CATSGYGTGGDPGELFF
TRBV6-5	once	NA	TRBJ1-1	TGTGCCAGCAGTTCCCCCGCAGTACACACTGAAGCTTTCTTT	CASSSPAVHTEAFF
TRBV19	once	TRBD1	TRBJ1-6	TGTGCCAGTAGTATAGGACAGGGTGGATCACCCCTCCACTTT	CASSIGQGGSPLHF
TRBV20-1	NA	NA	TRBJ1-1	TGCAGTGCTATGAGGGACACTGAAGCTTTCTTT	CSAMRDTEAFF
TRBV10-3	many	NA	TRBJ1-1	TGTGCCATCCGGTCGGGACTTATGAACACTGAAGCTTTCTTT	CAIRSGLMNTEAFF
TRBV10-3	NA	NA	TRBJ1-1	TGTGCCATCAGCGACCCGGGACTACTGAACACTGAAGCTTTCTTT	CAISDPGLLNTEAFF
TRBV30	NA	NA	TRBJ1-5	TGTGCCTGGGGCCCGGGTAGGCGCAATCAGCCCCAGCATTTT	CAWGPGRRNQPQHF